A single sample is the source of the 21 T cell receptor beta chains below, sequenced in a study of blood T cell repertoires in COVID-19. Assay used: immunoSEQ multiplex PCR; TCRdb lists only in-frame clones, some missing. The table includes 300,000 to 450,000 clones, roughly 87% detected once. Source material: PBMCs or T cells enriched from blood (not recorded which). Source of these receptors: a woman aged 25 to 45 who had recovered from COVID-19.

DNA of the CDR3: TGTGCCAGTAGTCCCAGTATGAACACTGAAGCTTTCTTT. Its protein is CASSPSMNTEAFF. This chain uses TRBV19 with TRBJ1-1; no firm D call. The CDR3 totals 13 residues. Trimming left V 5 bases short and J 0 bases short, with 7 bases between. Germline V gives CDR1 LNHDA, CDR2 SQIVND (reference sequence).

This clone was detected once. As DNA, the CDR3 is TGTGCCAGCAGTGAAGGACTAGCGGGGGGCTTCTCCTACAATGAGCAGTTCTTC. Its protein product is CASSEGLAGGFSYNEQFF. V usage is TRBV6-1 and J usage is TRBJ2-1, with 13 bases identical to TRBD2. Trimming removed 1 base from V and 0 bases from J; junction bases left unmatched: 3. Germline CDR1 and CDR2: MNHNS and SASEGT. The CDR3 sequence is 18 residues long.

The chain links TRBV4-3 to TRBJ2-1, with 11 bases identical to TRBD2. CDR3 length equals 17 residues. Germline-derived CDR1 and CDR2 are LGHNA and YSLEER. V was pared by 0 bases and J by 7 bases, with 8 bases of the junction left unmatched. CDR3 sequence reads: CASSQDLAGGFGNEQFF. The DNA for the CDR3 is TGCGCCAGCAGCCAAGATCTAGCGGGGGGTTTTGGGAATGAGCAGTTCTTC.

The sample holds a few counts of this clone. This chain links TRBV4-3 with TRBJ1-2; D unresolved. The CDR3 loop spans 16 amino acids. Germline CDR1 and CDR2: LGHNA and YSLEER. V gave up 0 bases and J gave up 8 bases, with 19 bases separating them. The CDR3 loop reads CASSQDGAAPLVGYTF. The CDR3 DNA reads TGCGCCAGCAGCCAAGACGGTGCGGCCCCTTTGGTCGGCTACACCTTC.

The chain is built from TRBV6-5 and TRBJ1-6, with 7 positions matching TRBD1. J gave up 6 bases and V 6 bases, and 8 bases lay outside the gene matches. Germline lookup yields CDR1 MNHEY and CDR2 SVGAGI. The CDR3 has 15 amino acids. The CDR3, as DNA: TGTGCCAGCAGATCCGGGACAGCGATTAATTCACCCCTCCACTTT. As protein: CASRSGTAINSPLHF.

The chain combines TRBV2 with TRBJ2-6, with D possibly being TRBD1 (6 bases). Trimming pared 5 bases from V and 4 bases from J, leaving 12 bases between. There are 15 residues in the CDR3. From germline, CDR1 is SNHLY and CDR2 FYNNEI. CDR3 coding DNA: TGTGCCAGCAGTAACAGGGAGACCGGGGCCAACGTCCTGACTTTC. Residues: CASSNRETGANVLTF.

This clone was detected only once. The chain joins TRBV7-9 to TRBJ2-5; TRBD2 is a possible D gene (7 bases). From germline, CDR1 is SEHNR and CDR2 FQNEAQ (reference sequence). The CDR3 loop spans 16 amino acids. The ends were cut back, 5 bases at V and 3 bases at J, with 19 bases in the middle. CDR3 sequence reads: CASSPHSGGREETQYF. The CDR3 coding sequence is TGTGCCAGCAGCCCCCACTCGGGGGGCCGGGAAGAGACCCAGTACTTC.

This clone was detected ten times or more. CDR3 region: CASSFGLAGGYNEQFF. CDR3 nucleotides: TGTGCCAGTAGTTTCGGACTAGCGGGGGGATACAATGAGCAGTTCTTC. The chain carries TRBV19 and TRBJ2-1, with 14 nucleotides matching TRBD2. CDR3 length: 16 amino acids. Germline CDR1 reads LNHDA; CDR2 reads SQIVND (reference sequence). J gave up 4 bases and V 5 bases, and 4 bases lay outside the gene matches.

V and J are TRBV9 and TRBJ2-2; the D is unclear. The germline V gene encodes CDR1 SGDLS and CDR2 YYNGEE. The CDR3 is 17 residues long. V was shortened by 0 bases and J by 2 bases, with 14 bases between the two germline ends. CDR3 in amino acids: CASSVGWLAANTGELFF. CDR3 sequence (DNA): TGTGCCAGCAGCGTAGGATGGTTAGCCGCTAACACCGGGGAGCTGTTTTTT.

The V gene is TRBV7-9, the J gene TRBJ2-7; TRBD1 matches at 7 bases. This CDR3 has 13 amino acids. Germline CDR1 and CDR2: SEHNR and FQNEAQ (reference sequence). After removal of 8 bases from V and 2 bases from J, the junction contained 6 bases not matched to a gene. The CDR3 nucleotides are TGTGCCAGCGACGGACAGGAGACCTACGAGCAGTACTTC. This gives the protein CASDGQETYEQYF. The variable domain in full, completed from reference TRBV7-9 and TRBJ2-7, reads DTGVSQNPRHKITKRGQNVTFRCDPISEHNRLYWYRQTLGQGPEFLTYFQNEAQLEKSRLLSDRFSAERPKGSFSTLEIQRTEQGDSAMYLCASDGQETYEQYFGPGTRLTVT.

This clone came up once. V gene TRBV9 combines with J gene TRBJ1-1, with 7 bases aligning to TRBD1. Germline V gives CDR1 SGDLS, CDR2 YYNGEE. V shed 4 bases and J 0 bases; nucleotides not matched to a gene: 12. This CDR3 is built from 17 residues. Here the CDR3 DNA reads TGTGCCAGCAGCCCACAACCGGAACAGGGGTTGAACACTGAAGCTTTCTTT. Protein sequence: CASSPQPEQGLNTEAFF.

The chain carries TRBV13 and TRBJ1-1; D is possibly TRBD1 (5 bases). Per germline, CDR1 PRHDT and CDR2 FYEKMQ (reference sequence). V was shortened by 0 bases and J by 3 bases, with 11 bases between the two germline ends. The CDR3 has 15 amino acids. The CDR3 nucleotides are TGTGCCAGCAGCTTAGGCAGAGGCAGGGACACTGAAGCTTTCTTT. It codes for CASSLGRGRDTEAFF. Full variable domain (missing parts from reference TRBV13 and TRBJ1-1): AAGVIQSPRHLIKEKRETATLKCYPIPRHDTVYWYQQGPGQDPQFLISFYEKMQSDKGSIPDRFSAQQFSDYHSELNMSSLELGDSALYFCASSLGRGRDTEAFFGQGTRLTVV.

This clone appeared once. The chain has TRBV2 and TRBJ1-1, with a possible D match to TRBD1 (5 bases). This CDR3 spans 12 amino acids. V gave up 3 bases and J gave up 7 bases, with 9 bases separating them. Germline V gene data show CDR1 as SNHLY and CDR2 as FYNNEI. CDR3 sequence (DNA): TGTGCCAGCAGTGAGGGGGAGGGTGAAGCTTTCTTT. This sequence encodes CASSEGEGEAFF.

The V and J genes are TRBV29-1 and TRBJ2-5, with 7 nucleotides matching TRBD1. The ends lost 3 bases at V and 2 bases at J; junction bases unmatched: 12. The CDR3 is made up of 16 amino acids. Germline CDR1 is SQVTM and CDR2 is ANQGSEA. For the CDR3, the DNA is TGCAGCGTTGAGGGGATCCAGACAGGGTGGCAAGAGACCCAGTACTTC. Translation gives CSVEGIQTGWQETQYF.

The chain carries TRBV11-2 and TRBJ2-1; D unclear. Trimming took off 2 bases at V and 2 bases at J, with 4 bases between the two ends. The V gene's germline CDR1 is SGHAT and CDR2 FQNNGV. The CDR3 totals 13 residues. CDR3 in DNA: TGTGCCAGCAGCTTAAACACCTACAATGAGCAGTTCTTC. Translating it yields CASSLNTYNEQFF.

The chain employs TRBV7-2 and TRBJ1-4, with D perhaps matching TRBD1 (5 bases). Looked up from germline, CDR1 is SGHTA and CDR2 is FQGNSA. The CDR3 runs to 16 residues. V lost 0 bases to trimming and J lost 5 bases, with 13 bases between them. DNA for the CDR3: TGTGCCAGCAGCTTAGCGCCGGGGGGAAACAATGAAAAACTGTTTTTT. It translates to CASSLAPGGNNEKLFF.

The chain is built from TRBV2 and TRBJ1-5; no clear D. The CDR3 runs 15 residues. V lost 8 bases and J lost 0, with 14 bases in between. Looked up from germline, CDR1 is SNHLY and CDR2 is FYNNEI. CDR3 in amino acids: CASSNPQNSNQPQHF. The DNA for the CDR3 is TGTGCCAGCTCCAACCCACAGAATAGCAATCAGCCCCAGCATTTT.

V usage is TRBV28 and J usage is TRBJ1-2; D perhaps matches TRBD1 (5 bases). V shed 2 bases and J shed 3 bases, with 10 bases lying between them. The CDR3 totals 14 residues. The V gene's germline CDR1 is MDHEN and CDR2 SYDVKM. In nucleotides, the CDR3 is TGTGCCAGCAGTTTAAGGGGCGCGTACTATGGCTACACCTTC. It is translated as CASSLRGAYYGYTF.

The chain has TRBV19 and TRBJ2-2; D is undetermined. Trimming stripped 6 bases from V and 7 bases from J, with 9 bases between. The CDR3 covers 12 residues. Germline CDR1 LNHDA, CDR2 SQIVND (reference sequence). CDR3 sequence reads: CASSHRGGELFF. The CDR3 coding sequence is TGTGCCAGTAGCCATAGAGGCGGGGAGCTGTTTTTT. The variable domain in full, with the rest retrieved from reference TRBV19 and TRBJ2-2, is DGGITQSPKYLFRKEGQNVTLSCEQNLNHDAMYWYRQDPGQGLRLIYYSQIVNDFQKGDIAEGYSVSREKKESFPLTVTSAQKNPTAFYLCASSHRGGELFFGEGSRLTVL.

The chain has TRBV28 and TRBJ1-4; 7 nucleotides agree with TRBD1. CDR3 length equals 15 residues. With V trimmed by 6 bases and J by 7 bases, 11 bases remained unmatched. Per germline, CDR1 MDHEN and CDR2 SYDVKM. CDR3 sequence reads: CASSRPGQHIEKLFF. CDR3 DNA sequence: TGTGCCAGCAGCCGACCGGGACAGCATATTGAAAAACTGTTTTTT.

CDR3 sequence (DNA): TGTGCCATCCCTCGTGACCGGGGTGGCTACACCTTC. It codes for CAIPRDRGGYTF. The chain couples TRBV28 to TRBJ1-2; D call uncertain. Germline V gives CDR1 MDHEN, CDR2 SYDVKM. Trimming removed 10 bases at V and 7 bases at J, with 16 bases between. This CDR3 comprises 12 residues.